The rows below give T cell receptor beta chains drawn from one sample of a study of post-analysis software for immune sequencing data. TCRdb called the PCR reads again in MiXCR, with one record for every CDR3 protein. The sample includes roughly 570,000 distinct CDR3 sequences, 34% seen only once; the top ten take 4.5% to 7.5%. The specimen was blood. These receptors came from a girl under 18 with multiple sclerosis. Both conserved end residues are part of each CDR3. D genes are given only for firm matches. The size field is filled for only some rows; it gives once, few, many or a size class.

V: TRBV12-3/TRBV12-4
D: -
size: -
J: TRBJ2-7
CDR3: CASKDLYEQYF
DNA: TGTGCCAGCAAGGACCTCTACGAGCAGTACTTC

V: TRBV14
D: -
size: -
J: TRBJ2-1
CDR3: CASSSHDRVRGQFF
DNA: TGTGCCAGCAGCTCTCACGACCGGGTCCGGGGGCAGTTCTTC

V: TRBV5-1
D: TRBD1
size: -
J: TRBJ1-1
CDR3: CASTAGGNTEAFF
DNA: TGCGCCAGCACGGCAGGGGGGAACACTGAAGCTTTCTTT

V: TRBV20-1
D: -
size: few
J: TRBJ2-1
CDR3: CMTDGYNEQFF
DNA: TGCATGACGGACGGATACAATGAGCAGTTCTTC

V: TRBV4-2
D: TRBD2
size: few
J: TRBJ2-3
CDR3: CASSSATSLLTDTQYF
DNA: TGTGCCAGCAGCTCCGCGACTAGCCTACTCACAGATACGCAGTATTTT

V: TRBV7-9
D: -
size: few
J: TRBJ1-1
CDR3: CTSSPGRSAGVNTEAFF
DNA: TGTACCAGCAGCCCCGGAAGGTCAGCGGGCGTGAACACTGAAGCTTTCTTT

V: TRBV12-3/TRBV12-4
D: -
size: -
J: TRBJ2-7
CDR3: CASKRGVEETRYF
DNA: TGTGCCAGCAAGAGAGGGGTGGAGGAGACCCGGTACTTC

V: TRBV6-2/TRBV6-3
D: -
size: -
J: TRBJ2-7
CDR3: CASSSRSYEQYF
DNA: TGTGCCAGCAGTTCCCGTTCCTACGAGCAGTACTTC

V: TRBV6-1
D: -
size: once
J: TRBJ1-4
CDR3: CASGPGWATNEKLFF
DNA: TGTGCCAGCGGTCCCGGGTGGGCGACTAATGAAAAACTGTTTTTT

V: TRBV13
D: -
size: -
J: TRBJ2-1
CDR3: CASSLGGPEQFF
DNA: TGTGCCAGCAGCTTAGGAGGACCGGAGCAGTTCTTC

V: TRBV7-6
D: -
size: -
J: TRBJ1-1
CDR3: CASSIGHQGTEAFF
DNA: TGTGCCAGCAGCATCGGACATCAGGGCACTGAAGCTTTCTTT

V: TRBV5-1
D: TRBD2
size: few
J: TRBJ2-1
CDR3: CASSQLAGGPGGEQFF
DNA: TGCGCCAGCAGCCAACTAGCGGGGGGGCCAGGGGGTGAGCAGTTCTTC

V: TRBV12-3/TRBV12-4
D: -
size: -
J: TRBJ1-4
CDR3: CASSSTGNGYNEKLFF
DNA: TGTGCCAGCAGTTCAACAGGGAATGGGTATAATGAAAAACTGTTTTTT

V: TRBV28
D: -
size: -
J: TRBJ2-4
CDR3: CASRASAKNIQYF
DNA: TGTGCCAGCAGGGCATCAGCCAAAAACATTCAGTACTTC

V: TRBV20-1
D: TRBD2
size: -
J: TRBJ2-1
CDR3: CSAIGLASGPFQETQFF
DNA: TGCAGTGCTATCGGACTAGCGAGTGGCCCCTTCCAAGAGACCCAGTTCTTC

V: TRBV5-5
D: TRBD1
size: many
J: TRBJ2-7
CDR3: CASSLGGQGFEQYF
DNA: TGTGCCAGCAGCTTGGGGGGACAGGGCTTCGAGCAGTACTTC

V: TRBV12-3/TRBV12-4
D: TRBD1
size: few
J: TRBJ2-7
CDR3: CASSSGTGGWSSYEQYF
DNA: TGTGCCAGCAGTTCCGGGACAGGGGGATGGAGCTCCTACGAGCAGTACTTC

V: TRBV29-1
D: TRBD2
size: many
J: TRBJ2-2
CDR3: CSVRLAGTGELFF
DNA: TGCAGCGTTAGACTAGCGGGAACCGGGGAGCTGTTTTTT

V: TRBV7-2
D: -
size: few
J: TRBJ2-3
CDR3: CASSLEPGTDSTDTQYF
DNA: TGTGCCAGCAGCTTAGAGCCCGGGACCGATAGCACAGATACGCAGTATTTT

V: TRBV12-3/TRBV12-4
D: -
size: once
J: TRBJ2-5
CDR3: CASTRTRAETQYF
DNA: TGTGCCAGCACGAGGACGAGGGCAGAGACCCAGTACTTC

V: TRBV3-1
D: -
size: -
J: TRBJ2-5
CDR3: CASSPFKGGTQYF
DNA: TGTGCCAGCAGCCCCTTCAAGGGGGGGACCCAGTACTTC

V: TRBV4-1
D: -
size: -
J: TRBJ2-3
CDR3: CASSQGHFQTDTQYF
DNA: TGCGCCAGCAGCCAAGGGCATTTCCAAACAGATACGCAGTATTTT

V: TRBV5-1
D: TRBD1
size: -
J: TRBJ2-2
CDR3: CASSPARGQGNTGELFF
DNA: TGCGCCAGCAGCCCGGCCCGGGGACAGGGAAACACCGGGGAGCTGTTTTTT

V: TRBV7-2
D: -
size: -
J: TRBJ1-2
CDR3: CASSTQPGRDGYTF
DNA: TGTGCCAGCAGTACGCAGCCGGGACGGGATGGCTACACCTTC

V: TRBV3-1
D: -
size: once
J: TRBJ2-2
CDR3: CASSQGRAGTGELFF
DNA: TGTGCCAGCAGCCAAGGACGGGCGGGAACCGGGGAGCTGTTTTTT

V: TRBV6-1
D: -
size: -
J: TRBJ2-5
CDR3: CASSEAPEGETQYF
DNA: TGTGCCAGCAGTGAAGCACCCGAGGGGGAGACCCAGTACTTC

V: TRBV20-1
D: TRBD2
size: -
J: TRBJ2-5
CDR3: CSASELAGRSETQYF
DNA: TGCAGTGCTAGTGAACTAGCGGGGAGGTCAGAGACCCAGTACTTC

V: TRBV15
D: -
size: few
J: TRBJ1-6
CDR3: CATSPLEGRGHNRPLHF
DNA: TGTGCCACCAGCCCCCTGGAGGGGAGGGGTCACAACAGGCCCCTCCACTTT

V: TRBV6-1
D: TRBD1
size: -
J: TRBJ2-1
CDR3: CASSEGQGRIYEQFF
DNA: TGTGCCAGCAGTGAAGGACAGGGAAGAATCTATGAGCAGTTCTTC

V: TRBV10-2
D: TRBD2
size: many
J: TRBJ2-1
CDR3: CASSRAGGPSYNEQFF
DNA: TGCGCCAGCAGTCGAGCGGGGGGGCCAAGTTACAATGAGCAGTTCTTC

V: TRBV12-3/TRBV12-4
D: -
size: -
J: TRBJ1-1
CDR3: CASSSLDRRDTEAFF
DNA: TGTGCCAGCAGTTCCCTCGATAGGCGGGACACTGAAGCTTTCTTT

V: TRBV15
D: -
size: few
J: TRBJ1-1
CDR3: CATSRGGGLNTEAFF
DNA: TGTGCCACCAGCAGAGGCGGAGGGCTGAACACTGAAGCTTTCTTT

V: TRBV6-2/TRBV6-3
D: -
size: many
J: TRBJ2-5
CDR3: CASSYSARVQETQYF
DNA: TGTGCCAGCAGTTACAGTGCCAGGGTCCAAGAGACCCAGTACTTC

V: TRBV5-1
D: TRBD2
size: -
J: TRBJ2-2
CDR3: CASSWTSGGANTGELFF
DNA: TGCGCCAGCAGTTGGACTAGCGGGGGCGCGAACACCGGGGAGCTGTTTTTT

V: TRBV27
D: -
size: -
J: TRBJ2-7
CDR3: CASSLAMPYEQYF
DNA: TGTGCCAGCAGTTTAGCCATGCCCTACGAGCAGTACTTC

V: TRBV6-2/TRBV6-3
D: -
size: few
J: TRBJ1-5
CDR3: CASGLGQSNQPQHF
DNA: TGTGCCAGCGGATTAGGACAGTCCAATCAGCCCCAGCATTTT

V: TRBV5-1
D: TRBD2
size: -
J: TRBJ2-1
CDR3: CASSPSGLAGRGEQFF
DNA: TGCGCCAGCAGCCCCTCGGGACTAGCGGGGAGGGGTGAGCAGTTCTTC

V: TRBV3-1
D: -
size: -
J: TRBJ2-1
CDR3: CASSQDRSGRINEQFF
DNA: TGTGCCAGCAGCCAAGATAGGTCGGGACGGATCAATGAGCAGTTCTTC

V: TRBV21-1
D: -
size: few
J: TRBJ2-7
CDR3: CASTSPRGGTEQYF
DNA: TGTGCCAGCACCTCCCCCCGAGGAGGGACCGAGCAGTACTTC

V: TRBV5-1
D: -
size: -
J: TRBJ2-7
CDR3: CASSGVSTAPHEQYF
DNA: TGCGCCAGCAGCGGAGTTTCGACAGCTCCCCACGAGCAGTACTTC

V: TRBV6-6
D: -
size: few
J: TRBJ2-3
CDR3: CASTTHDRPDTQYF
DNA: TGTGCCAGCACGACCCACGACCGCCCAGATACGCAGTATTTT

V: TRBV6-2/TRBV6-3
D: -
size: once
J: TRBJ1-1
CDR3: CASTYPVGGTFEAFF
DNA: TGTGCCAGCACCTACCCGGTGGGCGGAACGTTTGAAGCTTTCTTT

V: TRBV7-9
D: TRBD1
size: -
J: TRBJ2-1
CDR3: CASSPPGTGEQFF
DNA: TGTGCCAGCAGCCCTCCCGGGACAGGAGAGCAGTTCTTC

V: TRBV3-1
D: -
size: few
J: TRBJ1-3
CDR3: CASSQDRSSGNTIYF
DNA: TGTGCCAGCAGCCAAGACAGGAGCTCTGGAAACACCATATATTTT

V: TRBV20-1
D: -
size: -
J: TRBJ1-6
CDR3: CSADGGSYNSPLHF
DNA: TGCAGTGCCGATGGGGGATCCTATAATTCACCCCTCCACTTT

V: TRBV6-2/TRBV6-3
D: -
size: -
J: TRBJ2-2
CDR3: CASSHVYRTGELFF
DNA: TGTGCCAGCAGCCACGTTTATCGTACCGGGGAGCTGTTTTTT

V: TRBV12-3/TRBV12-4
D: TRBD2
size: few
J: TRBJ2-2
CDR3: CASRLAGTGELFF
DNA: TGTGCCAGCAGACTAGCGGGCACCGGGGAGCTGTTTTTT

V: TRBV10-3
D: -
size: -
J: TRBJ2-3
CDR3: CAISESSGTLSSSTQYF
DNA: TGTGCCATCAGTGAGTCGTCCGGGACCCTAAGCTCATCCACGCAGTATTTT

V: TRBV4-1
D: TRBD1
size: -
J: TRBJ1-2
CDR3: CASSQDQGEAQGRGYTF
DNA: TGCGCCAGCAGCCAAGATCAGGGGGAGGCCCAGGGACGGGGCTACACCTTC

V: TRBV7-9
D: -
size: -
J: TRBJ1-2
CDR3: CASRDLPRDGYTF
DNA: TGTGCCAGCAGGGACCTTCCCAGGGATGGCTACACCTTC